This T cell receptor beta chain is from a study of STAT5B mutations in CD4+ large granular lymphocyte leukemia. General study findings and limits: Compared with healthy controls (2/35), patient top clones favored TRBV06 (8/27).

Assay used: immunoSEQ multiplex PCR; TCRdb lists only in-frame clones, some missing. The sample has 40,000 or so clones, 75% to 85% seen once. Of note for this clone: The antigen remains undetermined.

The length of the CDR3 is 14 residues. Germline CDR1 and CDR2: LNHDA and SQIVND (reference sequence). V was clipped by 0 bases and J by 6 bases; unmatched bases: 3. What was sequenced was CD4+ T cells from blood buffy coats. The V and J genes are TRBV19 and TRBJ1-2; TRBD1 aligns across 8 bases. The source is a human donor in good health. Here the CDR3 reads CASSIDRGQNGYTF. CDR3 nucleotides: TGTGCCAGTAGTATAGACAGGGGGCAAAATGGCTACACCTTC.